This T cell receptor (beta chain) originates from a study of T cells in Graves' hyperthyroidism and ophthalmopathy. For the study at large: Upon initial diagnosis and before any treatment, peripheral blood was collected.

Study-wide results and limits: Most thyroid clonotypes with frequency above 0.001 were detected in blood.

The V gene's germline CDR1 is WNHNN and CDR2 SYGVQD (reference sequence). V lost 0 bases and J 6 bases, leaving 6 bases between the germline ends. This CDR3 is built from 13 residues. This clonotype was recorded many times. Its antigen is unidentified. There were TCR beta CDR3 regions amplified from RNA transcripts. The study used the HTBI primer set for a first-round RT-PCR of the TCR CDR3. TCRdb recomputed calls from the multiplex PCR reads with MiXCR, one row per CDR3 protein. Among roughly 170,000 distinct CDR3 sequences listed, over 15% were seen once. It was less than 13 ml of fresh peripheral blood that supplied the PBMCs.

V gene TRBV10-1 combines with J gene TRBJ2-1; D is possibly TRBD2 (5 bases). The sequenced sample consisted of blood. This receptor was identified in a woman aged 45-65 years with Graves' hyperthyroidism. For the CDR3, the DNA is TGCGCCAGCAGTGAGTCGAGGGTCAATGAGCAGTTCTTC. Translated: CASSESRVNEQFF.